One TCR beta chain is described in this entry. The record originates from a study of cytomegalovirus exposure and HLA in healthy donors. Vbeta (60) and Jbeta (13) primers were used in the PCR. Some clones are missing from TCRdb's copy, which holds only in-frame ones; the method was immunoSEQ multiplex PCR. The table includes approximately 120,000 clones, over 70% detected once. Germline V CDR1 and CDR2: SGHDT, YYEEEE. The trim removed 4 bases at V and 7 bases at J, leaving 16 bases unmatched. There are 16 residues in the CDR3. The sequence was obtained from a woman in her 50s in good health and CMV-seropositive. The sequenced sample was PBMCs. V usage is TRBV5-6 and J usage is TRBJ1-2, with 7 bases aligning to TRBD1. CDR3 sequence (DNA): TGTGCCAGCAGCCCCCTCACCTACAGGGGCGGGCGTGGCTACACCTTC. Translation: CASSPLTYRGGRGYTF.